This T cell receptor (beta chain) emerged from a study of blood T cell repertoires in COVID-19. Study information: Spain, Italy and the United States supplied samples that represented acute and convalescent COVID-19.

This clone was counted only a few times. Libraries were prepared by immunoSEQ multiplex PCR; TCRdb keeps only in-frame clonotypes and omits some of them. The table includes 110,000 or so clones, over 75% detected once. There are 14 residues in the CDR3. V lost 5 bases to trimming and J lost 8 bases, with 17 bases between them. Germline loops: CDR1 SGHTA, CDR2 FQGTGA. Specimen: peripheral blood. The receptor was derived from a man in his fifties or sixties with acute or convalescent COVID-19. V gene TRBV7-3 combines with J gene TRBJ2-3, with a tentative D call TRBD2 (6 bases). CDR3 protein: CASSPQTSLGTQYF. The CDR3 coding sequence is TGTGCCAGCAGCCCCCAGACTAGTTTGGGTACGCAGTATTTT.